The clone carrying this T cell receptor (beta chain) was found once. The sample belongs to a study of T cell changes during pregnancy in multiple sclerosis. CDR1 and CDR2 from the germline V gene are SGHRS and YFSETQ. Deletions cut 0 bases from V and 4 bases from J, with 13 bases between. This CDR3 region has 16 residues. The repertoire was sequenced with immunoSEQ multiplex PCR; TCRdb's copy has only in-frame clones and lacks some. The data show around 99,000 clones, with less than 95% seen just once and around 0.8% held by the top ten. The sequence came from a female donor in good health, enrolled as a control in a pregnancy study. The chain links TRBV5-1 to TRBJ1-4, with D tentatively TRBD1 (6 bases). The source material was peripheral blood, sampled in the third trimester of pregnancy. CDR3 protein: CASSLARQAGNEKLFF. The CDR3 DNA reads TGCGCCAGCAGCTTGGCCCGACAGGCCGGTAATGAAAAACTGTTTTTT. Full variable domain (missing parts from reference TRBV5-1 and TRBJ1-4): KAGVTQTPRYLIKTRGQQVTLSCSPISGHRSVSWYQQTPGQGLQFLFEYFSETQRNKGNFPGRFSGRQFSNSRSEMNVSTLELGDSALYLCASSLARQAGNEKLFFGSGTQLSVL.